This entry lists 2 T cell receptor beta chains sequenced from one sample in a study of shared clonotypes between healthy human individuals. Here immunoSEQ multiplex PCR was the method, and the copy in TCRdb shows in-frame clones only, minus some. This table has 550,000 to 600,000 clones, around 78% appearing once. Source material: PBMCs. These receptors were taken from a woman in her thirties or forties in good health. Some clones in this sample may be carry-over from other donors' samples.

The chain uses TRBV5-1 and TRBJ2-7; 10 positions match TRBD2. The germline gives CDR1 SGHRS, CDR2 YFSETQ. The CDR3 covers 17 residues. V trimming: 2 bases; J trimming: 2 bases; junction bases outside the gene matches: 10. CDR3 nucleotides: TGCGCCAGCAGCTTCCCCCGGACTAGCGGCCGCACCTACGAGCAGTACTTC. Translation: CASSFPRTSGRTYEQYF.

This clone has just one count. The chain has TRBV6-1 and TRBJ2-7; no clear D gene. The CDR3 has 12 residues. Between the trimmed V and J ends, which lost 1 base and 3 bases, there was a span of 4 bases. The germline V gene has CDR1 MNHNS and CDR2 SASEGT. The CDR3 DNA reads TGTGCCAGCAGTGAAGTCATCTACGAGCAGTACTTC. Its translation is CASSEVIYEQYF.